This is a list of T cell receptor beta chains from one sample in a study of blood T cell repertoires in COVID-19. The data were produced by immunoSEQ multiplex PCR, yet TCRdb's version contains in-frame clones alone and is incomplete. The data show some 330,000 clones, around 83% seen once. Sequencing was performed on PBMCs or T cells enriched from blood (not recorded which). The receptor set was obtained from a woman aged 45-65 years who had recovered from COVID-19. Each CDR3 is given with its conserved first and last residue. The D gene is left open where the match is weak. Clone size is given for some rows only: seen once, a few or many times, or a class if the clone is expanded.

v_call,j_call,clone_size,d_call,cdr3_length,cdr3_nt,cdr3_aa
TRBV9,TRBJ2-5,NA,TRBD1,15,TGTGCCAGCAGCCCATACCAGGACAGGAAAGAGACCCAGTACTTC,CASSPYQDRKETQYF
TRBV9,TRBJ1-1,once,NA,15,TGTGCCAGCAGCCCCCACCGTTTGGGGGGGACTGAAGCTTTCTTT,CASSPHRLGGTEAFF
TRBV5-4,TRBJ2-1,few,NA,12,TGTGCCAGCAGCTTGAAGACTAATGAGCAGTTCTTC,CASSLKTNEQFF
TRBV4-1,TRBJ1-2,NA,NA,13,TGCGCCAGCAGCCAAGCCTACCAAAATGGCTACACCTTC,CASSQAYQNGYTF
TRBV7-2,TRBJ2-3,NA,TRBD2,16,TGTGCCAGCAGCTTGCAGCGGGGGGTGGGGACAGATACGCAGTATTTT,CASSLQRGVGTDTQYF
TRBV5-1,TRBJ1-1,once,NA,14,TGCGCCAGCAGCTTGGGGGCAGGGAACACTGAAGCTTTCTTT,CASSLGAGNTEAFF
TRBV2,TRBJ2-1,NA,TRBD2,15,TGTGCCAGCAGGGACCCGGGGCTAGCGGGGTATGAGCAGTTCTTC,CASRDPGLAGYEQFF
TRBV19,TRBJ1-3,once,NA,13,TGTGCCAGTAGTACCGGAGCGGGAAACACCATATATTTT,CASSTGAGNTIYF
TRBV6-5,TRBJ1-1,NA,NA,14,TGTGCCAGCAGTTACTCAGGGGGGAACACTGAAGCTTTCTTT,CASSYSGGNTEAFF
TRBV5-1,TRBJ1-3,NA,TRBD1,16,TGCGCCAGCAGCTTTGGGCCGGGACAGGGAGGAAACACCATATATTTT,CASSFGPGQGGNTIYF
TRBV7-9,TRBJ2-2,NA,NA,13,TGTGCCAGCAGCCCCCCGGGTACCGGGGAGCTGTTTTTT,CASSPPGTGELFF
TRBV5-5,TRBJ1-6,NA,NA,14,TGTGCCAGCAGCTTTTCAGGGTACGCTTCACCCCTCCACTTT,CASSFSGYASPLHF
TRBV14,TRBJ1-3,NA,NA,11,TGTGCCAGCAGCCGCGGGAACACCATATATTTT,CASSRGNTIYF
TRBV4-2,TRBJ1-1,NA,NA,15,TGTGCCAGCAGCCAAGAGACAGGATGGGACACTGAAGCTTTCTTT,CASSQETGWDTEAFF
TRBV27,TRBJ1-1,once,NA,14,TGTGCCAGCCAGCCACCCCAGGTGTACACTGAAGCTTTCTTT,CASQPPQVYTEAFF
TRBV29-1,TRBJ2-3,NA,NA,12,TGCAGCGTCTCGGGACACACAGATACGCAGTATTTT,CSVSGHTDTQYF
TRBV30,TRBJ1-2,NA,TRBD1,15,TGTGCCTGGATCCCCCGGGTGACAGGGAATCGTGGCTACACCTTC,CAWIPRVTGNRGYTF
TRBV10-1,TRBJ2-1,NA,NA,10,TGCGCCCCCGGGTCCAATGAGCAGTTCTTC,CAPGSNEQFF
TRBV6-5,TRBJ1-1,NA,NA,13,TGTGCCAGCAGCACGGAGGTGAACACTGAAGCTTTCTTT,CASSTEVNTEAFF
TRBV5-1,TRBJ2-1,NA,TRBD2,17,TGCGCCAGCAGCCTAGGACTAGCGGGAGGTTCCTACAATGAGCAGTTCTTC,CASSLGLAGGSYNEQFF
TRBV29-1,TRBJ2-7,once,NA,11,TGCAGCGTTGAAGATCTCAGCCAGGCTTGGTTC,CSVEDLSQAWF
TRBV6-2/TRBV6-3,TRBJ2-3,NA,NA,17,TGTGCCAGCAGTTACTCGAGCGGGGTTTTGGGGGGCGATACGCAGTATTTT,CASSYSSGVLGGDTQYF
TRBV7-2,TRBJ1-2,NA,NA,13,TGTGCCAGCAGCGTATCGGGGATCTATGGCTACACCTTC,CASSVSGIYGYTF
TRBV20-1,TRBJ2-7,NA,NA,10,TGCAGTGCCGCGGAGGGCGAGCAGTACTTC,CSAAEGEQYF
TRBV27,TRBJ1-5,NA,TRBD1,13,TGTGCCAGCAGTTTGGGGACAGCTCAGCCCCAGCATTTT,CASSLGTAQPQHF
TRBV20-1,TRBJ1-6,NA,NA,13,TGCAGTGCTAGTGTGGGGCAGGTTTCACCCCTCCACTTT,CSASVGQVSPLHF
TRBV5-6,TRBJ1-1,few,NA,15,TGTGCCAGCAGCTTGCGAGGACGAGGGAGTTGGGAAGCTTTCTTT,CASSLRGRGSWEAFF
TRBV7-9,TRBJ1-5,NA,NA,13,TGTGCCAGCAGCTTAGGAAGCGATCAGCCCCAGCATTTT,CASSLGSDQPQHF
TRBV30,TRBJ2-1,NA,NA,11,TGTGCCTACGCCCGGGACACAGAGCAGTTCTTC,CAYARDTEQFF
TRBV3-1/TRBV3-2,TRBJ1-1,NA,NA,13,TGTGCCAGCAGACTAAGCCAGGGAACTGAAGCTTTCTTT,CASRLSQGTEAFF
TRBV14,TRBJ2-1,NA,TRBD2,16,TGTGCCAGCAGCCATCCGGGGGGAAGGGCCTACAATGAGCAGTTCTTC,CASSHPGGRAYNEQFF
TRBV7-2,TRBJ2-3,NA,TRBD2,15,TGTGCCAGCCAAACCCTAGCGGGGCACACAGATACGCAGTATTTT,CASQTLAGHTDTQYF
TRBV5-1,TRBJ1-1,NA,TRBD1,16,TGCGCCAGCAGCTTGAGCCCCGGGACAGCGAACACTGAAGCTTTCTTT,CASSLSPGTANTEAFF
TRBV30,TRBJ1-6,NA,NA,13,TGTGCCTGGACAGGAAACAATAATTCACCCCTCCACTTT,CAWTGNNNSPLHF
TRBV5-6,TRBJ2-7,NA,NA,12,TGTGCCAGCGGCGCAGGATCCTACGAGCAGTACTTC,CASGAGSYEQYF
TRBV10-3,TRBJ2-1,NA,NA,14,TGTGCCATCGCGTTCCGGGGGGCAGGCGATGAGCAGTTCTTC,CAIAFRGAGDEQFF
TRBV29-1,TRBJ2-3,NA,TRBD2,16,TGCAGCGTTGATTTTAATGGACTAGCGGGGCGAAATACGCAGTATTTT,CSVDFNGLAGRNTQYF
TRBV30,TRBJ2-1,NA,TRBD1,17,TGTGCCTGGGACCGCGCCGGGACAGGGTGGGGGAGCGATGAGCAGTTCTTC,CAWDRAGTGWGSDEQFF
TRBV18,TRBJ1-1,once,NA,18,TGTGCCAGCTCACCACTACCATATCGACAGGATGCGGGGGATGAAGCTTTCTTT,CASSPLPYRQDAGDEAFF
TRBV9,TRBJ2-7,NA,TRBD1,16,TGTGCCAGCAGCGCTACTACCGGGACAGGTATCTACGAGCAGTACTTC,CASSATTGTGIYEQYF
TRBV2,TRBJ1-2,NA,NA,12,TGTGCCAGCACCACGCCGGGGAGAGGCTACACCTTC,CASTTPGRGYTF
TRBV19,TRBJ1-3,NA,TRBD1,16,TGTGCCAGTGGATGGAGGGACAGCCTCTCTGGAAACACCATATATTTT,CASGWRDSLSGNTIYF
TRBV7-2,TRBJ1-6,NA,NA,15,TGTGCCAGCAGAGTTTCGAGCTCCTATAATTCACCCCTCCACTTT,CASRVSSSYNSPLHF
TRBV27,TRBJ1-5,NA,NA,12,TGTGCCAGCAGTTTGGGCATAGGGCCCCAGCATTTT,CASSLGIGPQHF
TRBV29-1,TRBJ1-1,NA,TRBD1,12,TGCAGCGTCGGGACAGGGGTCACTGAAGCTTTCTTT,CSVGTGVTEAFF
TRBV5-1,TRBJ2-7,few,NA,15,TGCGCCAGCAGCCGCAATCTCGATGGGGCGGACGAGCAGTACTTC,CASSRNLDGADEQYF
TRBV29-1,TRBJ1-1,NA,NA,13,TGCAGCGTTTCATTATTGACAGAAACTGAAGCTTTCTTT,CSVSLLTETEAFF
TRBV4-3,TRBJ1-1,once,NA,15,TGCGCCAGCAGCCAAGCGGGGGGAATGAACACTGAAGCTTTCTTT,CASSQAGGMNTEAFF
TRBV29-1,TRBJ2-7,NA,NA,11,TGCAGCGCGATTTACTCCTACGAGCAGTACTTC,CSAIYSYEQYF